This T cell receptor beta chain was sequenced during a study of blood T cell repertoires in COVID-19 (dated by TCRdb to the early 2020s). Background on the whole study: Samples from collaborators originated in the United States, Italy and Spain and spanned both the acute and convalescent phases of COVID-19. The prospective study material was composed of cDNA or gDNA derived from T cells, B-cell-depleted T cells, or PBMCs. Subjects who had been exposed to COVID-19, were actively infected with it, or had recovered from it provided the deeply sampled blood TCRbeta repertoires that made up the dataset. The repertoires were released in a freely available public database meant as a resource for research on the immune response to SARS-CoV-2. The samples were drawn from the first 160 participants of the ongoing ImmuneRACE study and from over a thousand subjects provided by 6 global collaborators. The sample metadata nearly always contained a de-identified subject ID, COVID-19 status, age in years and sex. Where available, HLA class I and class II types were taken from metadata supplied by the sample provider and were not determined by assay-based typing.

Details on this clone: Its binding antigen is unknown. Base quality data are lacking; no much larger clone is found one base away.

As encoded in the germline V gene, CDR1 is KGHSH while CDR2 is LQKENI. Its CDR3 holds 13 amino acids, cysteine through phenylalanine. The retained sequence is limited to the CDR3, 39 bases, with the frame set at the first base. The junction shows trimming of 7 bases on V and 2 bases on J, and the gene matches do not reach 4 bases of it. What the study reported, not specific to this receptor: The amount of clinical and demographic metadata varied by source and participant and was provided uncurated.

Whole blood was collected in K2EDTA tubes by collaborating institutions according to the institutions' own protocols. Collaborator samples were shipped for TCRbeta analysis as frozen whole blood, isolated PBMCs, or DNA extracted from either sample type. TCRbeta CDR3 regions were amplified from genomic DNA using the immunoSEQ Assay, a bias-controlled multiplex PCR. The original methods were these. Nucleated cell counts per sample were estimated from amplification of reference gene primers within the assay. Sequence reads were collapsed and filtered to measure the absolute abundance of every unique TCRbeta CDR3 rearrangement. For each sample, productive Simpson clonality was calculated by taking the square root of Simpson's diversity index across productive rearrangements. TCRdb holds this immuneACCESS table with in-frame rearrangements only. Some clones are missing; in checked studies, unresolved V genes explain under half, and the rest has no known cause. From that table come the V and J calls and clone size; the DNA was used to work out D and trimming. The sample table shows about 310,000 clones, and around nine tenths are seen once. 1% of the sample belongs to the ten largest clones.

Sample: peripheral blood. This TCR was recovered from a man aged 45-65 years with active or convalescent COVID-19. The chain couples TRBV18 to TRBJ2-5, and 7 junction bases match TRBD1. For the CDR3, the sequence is CASFRQGQETQYF. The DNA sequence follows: TGTGCCAGCTTCCGACAGGGACAAGAGACCCAGTACTTC. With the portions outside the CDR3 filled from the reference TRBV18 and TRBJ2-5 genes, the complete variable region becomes NAGVMQNPRHLVRRRGQEARLRCSPMKGHSHVYWYRQLPEEGLKFMVYLQKENIIDESGMPKERFSAEFPKEGPSILRIQQVVRGDSAAYFCASFRQGQETQYFGPGTRLLVL.